This T cell receptor beta chain came from a study of shared clonotypes between healthy human individuals. In the naive CD8 group, cells lacked CD45RO and were positively selected for CCR7, so terminally differentiated effector memory CD45RA+ cells were left out. The repertoire was sequenced with immunoSEQ multiplex PCR; TCRdb's copy has only in-frame clones and lacks some. The table records about 2 million clones, just under 95% of them present only once. The TCR sequence derives from a man aged 18-30 years in good health. The sequenced sample was naive CD8+ T cells sorted from blood.

CDR3 DNA sequence: TGTGCCAGCCGTAGGGACAACTCCTATAATTCACCCCTCCACTTT. Protein sequence: CASRRDNSYNSPLHF. The chain joins TRBV25-1 to TRBJ1-6; D may be TRBD1 (6 bases). The CDR3 runs to 15 residues. Germline CDR1 MGHDK, CDR2 SYGVNS. The V gene lost 8 bases and the J gene lost 0 bases, with 11 bases spanning the gap.